The next 22 T cell receptor beta chains were all read from a single sample in a study of PD-1 blockade in classical Hodgkin lymphoma. Some clones are missing from TCRdb's copy, which holds only in-frame ones; the method was immunoSEQ multiplex PCR. The table has tens of thousands of clones, 80% seen once. The time point is: cycle 4 day 1 (C4D1), after five to seven weeks of nivolumab. The patients all showed relapse after autologous stem cell transplantation, while their brentuximab vedotin exposure varied. Magnetic depletion of unwanted cells isolated CD4+ T cells from thawed PBMCs. The sequencing here drew on CD4+ T cells from blood, taken before the fourth cycle of nivolumab. Receptors originate from a human donor with classical Hodgkin lymphoma.

The chain employs TRBV6-1 and TRBJ1-1; weak D call: TRBD1 (6 bases). V lost 6 bases and J 5 bases, leaving 16 bases between the germline ends. The CDR3 is made up of 14 amino acids. Germline CDR1 MNHNS, CDR2 SASEGT. The CDR3 here is CASSTQGFWTEAFF. The CDR3 nucleotides read TGTGCCAGCAGCACACAGGGATTTTGGACTGAAGCTTTCTTT.

The chain couples TRBV5-6 to TRBJ2-3, with a possible D match to TRBD1 (6 bases). The length of the CDR3 is 19 residues. The germline V and J ends were trimmed by 3 bases and 6 bases, with 29 bases remaining between them. Germline loops: CDR1 SGHDT, CDR2 YYEEEE. Written as DNA, the CDR3 is TGTGCCAGCAGCTCCAGTTTAACAGGGTTTCTGGTCAATACGGATACGCAGTATTTT. Its protein product is CASSSSLTGFLVNTDTQYF.

V and J are TRBV5-1 and TRBJ1-6; D not certain. The CDR3 extends over 14 amino acids. With 1 base removed from V and 7 bases from J, the gap between germline ends came to 9 bases. Germline lookup yields CDR1 SGHRS and CDR2 YFSETQ. The CDR3 spells CASSLRSENSPLHF. In DNA, the CDR3 is TGCGCCAGCAGCTTGCGCTCAGAAAATTCACCCCTCCACTTT.

V is TRBV10-3 and J is TRBJ1-2; 9 bases line up with TRBD1. V shed 4 bases, J shed 7 bases, and the junction held 1 base outside the gene matches. The CDR3 extends over 12 amino acids. In germline, CDR1 is ENHRY, CDR2 SYGVKD. The CDR3 loop is CAISGTGVGYTF. CDR3 DNA sequence: TGTGCCATCAGTGGGACAGGGGTTGGCTACACCTTC.

CDR3 bases: TGTGCCAGTAGCCTTGGGACGGAACGTGGCTACACCTTC. Translation: CASSLGTERGYTF. The V call is TRBV19, the J call TRBJ1-2; D may be TRBD1 (5 bases). The germline V and J ends were trimmed by 6 bases and 7 bases, with 15 bases remaining between them. CDR3 length equals 13 residues. Germline V gene sequence: CDR1 LNHDA, CDR2 SQIVND (reference sequence).

The chain is built from TRBV28 and TRBJ1-2, with 7 bases identical to TRBD1. The CDR3 spans 13 residues. Trimming at V came to 3 bases and at J to 7 bases, leaving 5 bases not matched to a gene. Germline-derived CDR1 and CDR2 are MDHEN and SYDVKM. Here the CDR3 DNA reads TGTGCCAGCAGTTTGGGGGCAGGGGGTGGCTACACCTTC. Its protein product is CASSLGAGGGYTF.

The CDR3 region has the DNA TGTGCCAGCACCTTCGGGGCGGGGGAGACAGATACGCAGTATTTT. Its protein is CASTFGAGETDTQYF. The V call is TRBV18, the J call TRBJ2-3, with TRBD2 matching 7 bases. The CDR3 sequence is 15 residues long. V was pared by 8 bases and J by 3 bases, with 11 bases of the junction left unmatched. The germline V gene has CDR1 KGHSH and CDR2 LQKENI.

V gene TRBV5-1 combines with J gene TRBJ2-7; D uncertain. The V end was cut by 4 bases, the J end by 4 bases, with 12 bases between. Germline CDR1 is SGHRS and CDR2 is YFSETQ. The CDR3 contains 13 residues. The CDR3 here is CASSRAPEYEQYF. DNA of the CDR3: TGCGCCAGCAGCCGAGCGCCCGAATACGAGCAGTACTTC.

This clone appeared once. The chain joins TRBV4-3 to TRBJ2-7; D gene uncertain. Germline values: CDR1 LGHNA, CDR2 YSLEER. The germline V and J ends were trimmed by 5 bases and 5 bases, with 13 bases remaining between them. The CDR3 length is 13 residues. CDR3 sequence: CASSLNRVNEQYF. In DNA, the CDR3 is TGCGCCAGCAGCTTAAATAGGGTGAACGAGCAGTACTTC.

Turning to this clone: The junction shows a germline mismatch at one end, possibly a read error. V and J are TRBV7-3 and TRBJ1-1, with a weak D call TRBD1 (5 bases). The germline gives CDR1 SGHTA, CDR2 FQGTGA. This CDR3 region has 13 residues. CDR3 sequence reads: CASSLHRNAEAFF. In nucleotides, the CDR3 is TGTGCCAGCAGCTTACACAGGAACGCTGAAGCTTTCTTT.

The CDR3 is CASSPPAGTQETQYF. CDR3 bases: TGTGCCAGCTCACCACCAGCGGGGACTCAAGAGACCCAGTACTTC. The chain employs TRBV18 and TRBJ2-5; TRBD2 agrees at 7 bases. The germline V gene encodes CDR1 KGHSH and CDR2 LQKENI. This CDR3 comprises 15 residues. V trimming: 0 bases; J trimming: 2 bases; junction bases outside the gene matches: 3.

The DNA for the CDR3 is TGTGCCAGCTCACCGACAGCGAACACCGGGGAGCTGTTTTTT. Translation gives CASSPTANTGELFF. The chain uses TRBV18 and TRBJ2-2, with D perhaps TRBD1 (5 bases). The CDR3 loop spans 14 amino acids. CDR1 and CDR2 from the germline V gene are KGHSH and LQKENI. V dropped 3 bases and J dropped 0 bases, with 5 bases sitting between them.

The chain has TRBV7-9 and TRBJ1-3; TRBD1 matches 9 bases. Per germline, CDR1 SEHNR and CDR2 FQNEAQ (reference sequence). The CDR3 loop spans 16 amino acids. J was trimmed by 1 base and V by 5 bases; bases with no gene match: 6. CDR3 sequence: CASSPSGTGSGNTIYF. The CDR3 region has the DNA TGTGCCAGCAGCCCGTCCGGGACAGGGTCTGGAAACACCATATATTTT.

The chain carries TRBV7-2 and TRBJ2-7, with D possibly TRBD1 on 5 matching bases. The ends were cut back, 4 bases at V and 6 bases at J, with 13 bases in the middle. The CDR3 runs 13 residues. Germline lookup yields CDR1 SGHTA and CDR2 FQGNSA. This CDR3 is CASSSQTGAEQYF. The CDR3 DNA is TGTGCCAGCAGCTCCCAAACAGGTGCCGAGCAGTACTTC.

The chain joins TRBV11-3 to TRBJ2-7; possibly TRBD2 for D (6 bases). Germline V gives CDR1 SGHNT, CDR2 YENEEA. The germline V and J ends were trimmed by 5 bases and 9 bases, with 26 bases remaining between them. The CDR3 extends over 16 amino acids. The CDR3 nucleotides are TGTGCCAGCAGCGAAAATTCCGGGACTGCTCTTCCGAGGCAGTACTTC. Protein sequence: CASSENSGTALPRQYF.

In nucleotides, the CDR3 is TGCGCCAGCGGGATACCGGGATCTGGGGCCAACGTCCTGACTTTC. Translated, it gives CASGIPGSGANVLTF. The rearrangement uses TRBV4-3 and TRBJ2-6; D might be TRBD2 (5 bases). V lost 8 bases and J lost 1, with 12 bases in between. The CDR3 runs 15 residues. Germline CDR1 LGHNA, CDR2 YSLEER.

In its sample, this clone was seen once. The chain links TRBV7-9 to TRBJ2-4; D is unclear. CDR1 is SEHNR, CDR2 FQNEAQ, per germline (reference sequence). This CDR3 has 16 residues. V was clipped by 1 base and J by 2 bases, with 12 bases between them. Here the CDR3 reads CASSLGSGLTKNIQYF. CDR3 sequence (DNA): TGTGCCAGCAGCTTAGGGTCGGGTTTAACCAAAAACATTCAGTACTTC.

The chain combines TRBV5-1 with TRBJ1-5; D is uncertain. Trimming removed 0 bases from V and 0 bases from J, with 7 bases in between. Germline V lookup: CDR1 SGHRS, CDR2 YFSETQ. This CDR3 is 15 amino acids long. CDR3 in DNA: TGCGCCAGCAGCTTGGACAGCAATAGCAATCAGCCCCAGCATTTT. It specifies CASSLDSNSNQPQHF.

V and J are TRBV2 and TRBJ2-3; 7 bases fit TRBD1. Germline CDR1 is SNHLY and CDR2 is FYNNEI. V shed 5 bases, J shed 1 base, and the junction held 6 bases outside the gene matches. There are 15 residues in the CDR3. The CDR3 loop reads CASSLQGKGTDTQYF. The CDR3 nucleotides read TGTGCCAGCAGTCTACAGGGGAAGGGCACAGATACGCAGTATTTT.

Regarding this clone: The junction departs from the called germline gene at one end, perhaps through a read error. The rearrangement joins TRBV11-1 to TRBJ1-1; 9 nucleotides match TRBD1. CDR1 SGHAT and CDR2 FQDESV come from the germline V gene (reference sequence). The CDR3 spans 14 residues. The CDR3 sequence is CASTRDRVKTEAFF. The CDR3 DNA reads as TGTGCCAGCACCCGGGACAGGGTGAAAACTGAAGCTTTCTTT.

The V gene is TRBV1, the J gene TRBJ1-5; whether TRBD1, the table's D call, matches the DNA was not checked. TRBV1 is a pseudogene segment. This CDR3 is built from 17 residues. The CDR3 bases are TGCACCAGCAGCCAAGTTAGTGTGGGGCAAGGTTGTCAGCCCCAGCATTTT. Translated, it gives CTSSQVSVGQGCQPQHF.

V gene TRBV9 combines with J gene TRBJ1-5, with D possibly being TRBD1 (5 bases). Germline V gives CDR1 SGDLS, CDR2 YYNGEE. With 2 bases removed from V and 0 bases from J, the gap between germline ends came to 9 bases. The CDR3 consists of 15 residues. The CDR3 DNA reads as TGTGCCAGCAGCGTCTCAGGGAATAGCAATCAGCCCCAGCATTTT. It encodes CASSVSGNSNQPQHF.